The 26 T cell receptor beta chains below come from one sample, sequenced in a study of T-cell reconstitution after alpha-beta-depleted transplantation in children. The library targeted TCRbeta and was prepared with unique molecular identifiers. TCRdb ran MiXCR on the PCR reads and lists one entry per CDR3 protein. The table has approximately 240,000 distinct CDR3 sequences, 9.7% seen once; the top ten hold approximately 5%. The sequencing used PBMCs from the stem cell graft donor, collected from the stem cell graft. These receptors were collected from a human donor who donated a stem cell graft to a child with SCID.

Ten or more counts support this clonotype. This chain uses TRBV5-1 with TRBJ1-4, with 9 positions matching TRBD1. V was pared by 0 bases and J by 5 bases, with 5 bases of the junction left unmatched. The CDR3 has 16 amino acids. Germline-derived CDR1 and CDR2 are SGHRS and YFSETQ. The CDR3 reads CASSLGPQGANEKLFF. CDR3 in DNA: TGCGCCAGCAGCTTGGGTCCACAGGGGGCGAATGAAAAACTGTTTTTT. Complete variable domain (other parts from reference TRBV5-1 and TRBJ1-4): KAGVTQTPRYLIKTRGQQVTLSCSPISGHRSVSWYQQTPGQGLQFLFEYFSETQRNKGNFPGRFSGRQFSNSRSEMNVSTLELGDSALYLCASSLGPQGANEKLFFGSGTQLSVL.

The table lists this clonotype with many counts. The V and J genes are TRBV5-1 and TRBJ2-7; TRBD1 matches 9 bases. The CDR3 spans 16 residues. In germline, CDR1 is SGHRS, CDR2 YFSETQ. Trimming cost V 1 base and J 4 bases; bases outside gene matches: 9. CDR3 bases: TGCGCCAGCAGCTTGTTTACGGGACAGGGCGGGTACGAGCAGTACTTC. Encoded protein: CASSLFTGQGGYEQYF. The full variable domain, with the rest looked up from reference TRBV5-1 and TRBJ2-7, is KAGVTQTPRYLIKTRGQQVTLSCSPISGHRSVSWYQQTPGQGLQFLFEYFSETQRNKGNFPGRFSGRQFSNSRSEMNVSTLELGDSALYLCASSLFTGQGGYEQYFGPGTRLTVT.

This clonotype has at least ten counts. This chain uses TRBV12-3 or TRBV12-4 with TRBJ2-3; D possibly corresponds to TRBD1 (6 bases). Trimming removed 7 bases at V and 5 bases at J, with 22 bases between. The CDR3 loop spans 16 amino acids. This CDR3 reads CASKTSWTVFVDTQYF. CDR3 coding DNA: TGTGCCAGCAAAACCTCTTGGACAGTTTTTGTAGATACGCAGTATTTT.

This sequence joins TRBV3-1 and TRBJ2-4, with D maybe TRBD1 (6 bases). Trimming stripped 11 bases from V and 2 bases from J, with 28 bases between. The CDR3 extends over 18 amino acids. Germline CDR1 is LGHDT and CDR2 is YNNKEL (reference sequence). CDR3 loop: CAFCLGQGKGLTKNIQYF. CDR3 nucleotide sequence: TGTGCCTTCTGTTTAGGGCAGGGGAAAGGGCTAACCAAAAACATTCAGTACTTC. Full variable domain (rest looked up from reference TRBV3-1 and TRBJ2-4): DTAVSQTPKYLVTQMGNDKSIKCEQNLGHDTMYWYKQDSKKFLKIMFSYNNKELIINETVPNRFSPKSPDKAHLNLHINSLELGDSAVYFCAFCLGQGKGLTKNIQYFGAGTRLSVL.

This clonotype was detected ten times or more. The chain uses TRBV20-1 and TRBJ1-1; no reliable D call. CDR3 length equals 11 residues. V lost 7 bases and J 3 bases, leaving 9 bases between the germline ends. Germline-derived CDR1 and CDR2 are DFQATT and SNEGSKA (reference sequence). CDR3 bases: TGCAGTGGGCACGGATACACTGAAGCTTTCTTT. Translating it yields CSGHGYTEAFF.

This clonotype was seen at least ten times. This chain links TRBV20-1 with TRBJ2-5, with 8 bases lining up with TRBD2. Germline V lookup: CDR1 DFQATT, CDR2 SNEGSKA (reference sequence). CDR3 size: 14 residues. Trimming removed 5 bases from V and 3 bases from J; junction bases left unmatched: 8. The CDR3, as DNA: TGCAGTGCTCTCCGGACTAGCAGAGAAGAGACCCAGTACTTC. Protein sequence: CSALRTSREETQYF.

The V and J genes are TRBV6-1 and TRBJ2-1; unclear D gene. CDR3 size: 13 residues. The V gene lost 6 bases and the J gene lost 6 bases, with 12 bases spanning the gap. Germline V gene data show CDR1 as MNHNS and CDR2 as SASEGT. CDR3 coding DNA: TGTGCCAGCAGCCCATTTAGCCTCAATGAGCAGTTCTTC. It codes for CASSPFSLNEQFF.

This clonotype was seen many times. The chain uses TRBV4-1 and TRBJ2-5, with D hard to call. Trimming pared 0 bases from V and 1 base from J, leaving 12 bases between. CDR1 is MGHRA and CDR2 is YSYEKL in the germline V gene. This CDR3 region has 16 residues. CDR3 bases: TGCGCCAGCAGCCAAGATGGTTCCAGAGTCCAAGAGACCCAGTACTTC. Translating it yields CASSQDGSRVQETQYF.

This clonotype has just a few counts. CDR3 residues: CASSLDGGAYGTDTQYF. The DNA for the CDR3 is TGTGCCAGCAGCTTGGACGGGGGGGCGTATGGCACAGATACGCAGTATTTT. The genes are TRBV5-5 and TRBJ2-3; 8 nucleotides match TRBD2. The V gene end was trimmed by 0 bases and the J gene end by 1 base; junction bases not matched to a gene: 7. Germline CDR1 is SGHKS and CDR2 is YYEKEE (reference sequence). The CDR3 is made up of 17 amino acids.

This clonotype was picked up many times. The CDR3 region has the DNA TGTGCCAGCAGCTTAGGTCTGAACTCTGGAAACACCATATATTTT. It encodes CASSLGLNSGNTIYF. V and J are TRBV7-2 and TRBJ1-3; D remains ambiguous. The length of the CDR3 is 15 residues. V dropped 1 base and J dropped 0 bases, with 7 bases sitting between them. Germline CDR1 reads SGHTA; CDR2 reads FQGNSA.

The chain has TRBV20-1 and TRBJ1-1; D is possibly TRBD1 (5 bases). The germline V gene encodes CDR1 DFQATT and CDR2 SNEGSKA (reference sequence). The germline V and J ends were trimmed by 3 bases and 1 base, with 9 bases remaining between them. This CDR3 contains 13 residues. The CDR3: CSASKDTNTEAFF. The CDR3 bases are TGCAGTGCTAGCAAGGACACGAACACTGAAGCTTTCTTT.

With regard to this clonotype: A much bigger clone sits one base away, suggesting this may be a read error. CDR3 sequence (DNA): TGTGCCAGCAGTTACCGAGGCGGTAAGAGCTCCTACGAGCAGCACTTC. Encoded protein: CASSYRGGKSSYEQHF. This chain uses TRBV6-5 with TRBJ2-7; D not resolved. The CDR3 spans 16 residues. Germline-derived CDR1 and CDR2 are MNHEY and SVGAGI.

The chain has TRBV28 and TRBJ2-7; the D call may be TRBD1 or TRBD2 (6 bases each). This CDR3 spans 13 amino acids. Trimming removed 8 bases at V and 12 bases at J, with 23 bases between. Germline loops: CDR1 MDHEN, CDR2 SYDVKM. CDR3 residues: CASRRGGPSGWYF. DNA for the CDR3: TGTGCCAGCCGGCGTGGGGGGCCTTCCGGTTGGTACTTC.

This clonotype was counted at least ten times. The chain employs TRBV9 and TRBJ1-1; D may be TRBD1 (5 bases). Trimming left V 4 bases short and J 4 bases short, with 14 bases between. Per germline, CDR1 SGDLS and CDR2 YYNGEE. This CDR3 region has 14 residues. CDR3 nucleotide sequence: TGTGCCAGCAGCCCCGGGGGGTCGGGCACTGAAGCTTTCTTT. It encodes CASSPGGSGTEAFF. Drawing the rest from reference TRBV9 and TRBJ1-1, the complete variable domain is DSGVTQTPKHLITATGQRVTLRCSPRSGDLSVYWYQQSLDQGLQFLIQYYNGEERAKGNILERFSAQQFPDLHSELNLSSLELGDSALYFCASSPGGSGTEAFFGQGTRLTVV.

This clonotype was seen ten or more times. The genes are TRBV7-2 and TRBJ2-3, with D perhaps matching TRBD1 or TRBD2 (5 bases each). Per germline, CDR1 SGHTA and CDR2 FQGNSA. The ends were cut back, 0 bases at V and 0 bases at J, with 13 bases in the middle. CDR3 length: 17 residues. The DNA of the CDR3 is TGTGCCAGCAGCTTAGCGGGGGTTAGCGCTAGCACAGATACGCAGTATTTT. This codes for CASSLAGVSASTDTQYF.

This rearrangement joins TRBV6-1 to TRBJ2-5; maybe TRBD1 (6 bases). Trimming took 6 bases from V and 2 from J, leaving 19 bases between them. Germline assignment: CDR1 MNHNS and CDR2 SASEGT. The CDR3 extends over 16 amino acids. CDR3 in DNA: TGTGCCAGCAGCGATGGGACACCCTACGCACAAGAGACCCAGTACTTC. This translates into CASSDGTPYAQETQYF.

The table lists this clonotype with many counts. The chain joins TRBV6-5 to TRBJ2-5; D gene uncertain. Germline V CDR1 and CDR2: MNHEY, SVGAGI. This CDR3 has 13 residues. Trimming took off 5 bases at V and 1 base at J, with 8 bases between the two ends. The CDR3 DNA reads TGTGCCAGCAGTCGTCCTCTCCAAGAGACCCAGTACTTC. Translating gives CASSRPLQETQYF.

Many counts were recorded for this clonotype. The rearrangement links TRBV7-9 to TRBJ1-5; D gene uncertain. The CDR3 loop spans 15 amino acids. V was clipped by 5 bases and J by 0 bases, with 11 bases between them. Germline CDR1 and CDR2: SEHNR and FQNEAQ (reference sequence). CDR3 coding DNA: TGTGCCAGCAGCACAGACGGATTTAGCAATCAGCCCCAGCATTTT. Translating gives CASSTDGFSNQPQHF.

This clonotype occurred many times. This chain links TRBV10-3 with TRBJ2-5, with 9 bases fitting TRBD1. V was clipped by 1 base and J by 5 bases; unmatched bases: 11. This CDR3 has 17 amino acids. CDR1 and CDR2 from the germline V gene are ENHRY and SYGVKD. The CDR3 DNA sequence: TGTGCCATCAGTGAGTGGATCCGGACAGGGGCTGGCGAGACCCAGTACTTC. Protein product: CAISEWIRTGAGETQYF.

This chain links TRBV12-3 or TRBV12-4 with TRBJ1-1, with 10 nucleotides matching TRBD1. This CDR3 contains 15 residues. V trimming: 2 bases; J trimming: 3 bases; junction bases outside the gene matches: 3. Here the CDR3 DNA reads TGTGCCAGCAGTTTAAGAGGGACAGGGGACACTGAAGCTTTCTTT. This encodes CASSLRGTGDTEAFF.

Remarks on this clonotype: A read error may explain this, as a much larger clone is one base away. J is TRBJ1-5 and V is TRBV3-1, with D hard to call. The ends were cut back, 4 bases at V and 2 bases at J, with 9 bases in the middle. The CDR3 is 14 amino acids. CDR1 and CDR2 (germline): LGHDT, YNNKEL (reference sequence). The CDR3, as DNA: TGTGCCAGCAGCCGATCGGTAGGCAATCAGCCCCAGCATTTT. Its protein is CASSRSVGNQPQHF.

This clonotype was observed many times. J is TRBJ2-1 and V is TRBV20-1; D may be TRBD2 (6 bases). The V and J ends lost 2 bases and 2 bases respectively, with 13 bases between them. Germline V gene sequence: CDR1 DFQATT, CDR2 SNEGSKA (reference sequence). The CDR3 runs to 15 residues. This CDR3 is CSARPGGTPYNEQFF. The CDR3 bases are TGCAGTGCTAGACCTGGGGGGACCCCCTACAATGAGCAGTTCTTC.

Ten or more counts support this clonotype. The chain recombines TRBV20-1 with TRBJ2-1; D is possibly TRBD1 (5 bases). The CDR3 sequence is 16 residues long. V gave up 1 base and J gave up 1 base, with 14 bases separating them. Germline CDR1 reads DFQATT; CDR2 reads SNEGSKA (reference sequence). The CDR3 DNA reads TGCAGTGCTAGAGGTCCCTCAGGGTGGTCCTACAATGAGCAGTTCTTC. This translates into CSARGPSGWSYNEQFF.

This clonotype was recorded many times. The chain uses TRBV27 and TRBJ1-1, with TRBD1 matching 7 bases. This CDR3 is 13 amino acids long. The ends lost 6 bases at V and 11 bases at J; junction bases unmatched: 12. Germline assignment: CDR1 MNHEY and CDR2 SMNVEV (reference sequence). The CDR3 loop reads CASSQGTADVAFF. DNA of the CDR3: TGTGCCAGCAGCCAGGGGACAGCTGATGTTGCTTTCTTT.

This clonotype was recorded many times. V and J are TRBV5-1 and TRBJ2-5; D is unclear. CDR3 size: 14 residues. Trimming left V 5 bases short and J 2 bases short, with 13 bases between. Looked up from germline, CDR1 is SGHRS and CDR2 is YFSETQ. The CDR3 DNA is TGCGCCAGCAGAAAGGCTCCTCTGCAAGAGACCCAGTACTTC. This translates into CASRKAPLQETQYF.

This clonotype was seen at least ten times. The CDR3 here is CASSVGLAAHNEQFF. The CDR3 DNA sequence: TGTGCCAGCAGCGTAGGCCTAGCGGCCCACAATGAGCAGTTCTTC. The chain employs TRBV9 and TRBJ2-1; TRBD2 matches 7 bases. This CDR3 has 15 residues. Per the germline V gene, CDR1 is SGDLS and CDR2 is YYNGEE. J was trimmed by 5 bases and V by 0 bases; bases with no gene match: 5.